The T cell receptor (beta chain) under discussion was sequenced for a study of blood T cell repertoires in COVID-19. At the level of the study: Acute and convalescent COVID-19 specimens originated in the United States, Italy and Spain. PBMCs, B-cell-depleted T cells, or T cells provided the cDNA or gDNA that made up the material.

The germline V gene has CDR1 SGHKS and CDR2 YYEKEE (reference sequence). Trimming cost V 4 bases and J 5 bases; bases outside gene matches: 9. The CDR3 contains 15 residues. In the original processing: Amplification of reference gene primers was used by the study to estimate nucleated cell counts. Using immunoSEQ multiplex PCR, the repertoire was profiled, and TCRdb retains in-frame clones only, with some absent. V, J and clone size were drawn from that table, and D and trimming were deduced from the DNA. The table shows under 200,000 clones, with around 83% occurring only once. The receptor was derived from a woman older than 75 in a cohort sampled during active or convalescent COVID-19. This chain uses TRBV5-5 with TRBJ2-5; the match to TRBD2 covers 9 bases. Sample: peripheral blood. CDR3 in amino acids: CASSRGLAREETQYF. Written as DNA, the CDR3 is TGTGCCAGCAGCAGAGGACTAGCGAGGGAGGAGACCCAGTACTTC.